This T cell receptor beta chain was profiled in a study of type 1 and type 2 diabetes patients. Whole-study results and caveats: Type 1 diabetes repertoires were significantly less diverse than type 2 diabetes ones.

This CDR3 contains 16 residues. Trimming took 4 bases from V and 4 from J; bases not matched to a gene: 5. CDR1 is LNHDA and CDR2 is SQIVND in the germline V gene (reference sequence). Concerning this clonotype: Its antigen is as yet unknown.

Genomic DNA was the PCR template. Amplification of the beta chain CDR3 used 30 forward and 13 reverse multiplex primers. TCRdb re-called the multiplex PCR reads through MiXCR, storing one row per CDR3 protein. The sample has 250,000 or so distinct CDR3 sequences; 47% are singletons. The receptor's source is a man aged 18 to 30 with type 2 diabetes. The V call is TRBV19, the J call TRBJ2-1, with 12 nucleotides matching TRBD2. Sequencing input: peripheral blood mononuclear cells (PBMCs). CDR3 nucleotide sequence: TGTGCCAGTAGTACTACTAGCGGGAGGCAATACAATGAGCAGTTCTTC. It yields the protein CASSTTSGRQYNEQFF.